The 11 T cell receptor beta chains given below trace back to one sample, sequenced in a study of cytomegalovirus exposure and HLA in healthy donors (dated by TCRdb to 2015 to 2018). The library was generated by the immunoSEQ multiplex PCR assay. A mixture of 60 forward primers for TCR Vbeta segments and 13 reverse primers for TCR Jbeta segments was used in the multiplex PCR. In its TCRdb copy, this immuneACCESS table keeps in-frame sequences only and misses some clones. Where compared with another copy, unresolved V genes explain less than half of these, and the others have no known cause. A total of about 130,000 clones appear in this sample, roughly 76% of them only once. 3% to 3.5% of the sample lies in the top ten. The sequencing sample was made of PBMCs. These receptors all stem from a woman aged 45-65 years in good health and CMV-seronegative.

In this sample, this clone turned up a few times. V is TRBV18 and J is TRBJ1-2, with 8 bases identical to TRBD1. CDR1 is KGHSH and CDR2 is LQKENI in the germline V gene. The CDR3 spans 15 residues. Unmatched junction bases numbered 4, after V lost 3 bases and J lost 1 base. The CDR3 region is CASSPQGQGNYGYTF. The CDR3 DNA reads TGTGCCAGCTCACCGCAAGGACAGGGTAACTATGGCTACACCTTC.

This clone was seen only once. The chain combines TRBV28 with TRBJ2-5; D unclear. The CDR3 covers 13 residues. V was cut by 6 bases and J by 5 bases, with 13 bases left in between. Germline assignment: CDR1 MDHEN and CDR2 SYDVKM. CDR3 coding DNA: TGTGCCAGCAGATTTCCCCCTGCGGAGACCCAGTACTTC. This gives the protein CASRFPPAETQYF.

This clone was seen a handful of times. In nucleotides, the CDR3 is TGTGCCAGCAGTCCACGGACAGGGAATCAGCCCCAGCATTTT. Encoded protein: CASSPRTGNQPQHF. The V call is TRBV28, the J call TRBJ1-5, with TRBD1 matching 8 bases. CDR1 is MDHEN and CDR2 is SYDVKM in the germline V gene. The V segment lost 5 bases and the J segment 4 bases; nucleotides outside the gene matches: 4. The CDR3 loop spans 14 amino acids.

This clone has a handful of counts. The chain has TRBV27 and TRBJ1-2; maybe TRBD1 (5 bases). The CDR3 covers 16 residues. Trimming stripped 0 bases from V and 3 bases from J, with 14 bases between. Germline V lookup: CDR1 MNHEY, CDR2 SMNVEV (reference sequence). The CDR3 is CASSLSGGLGYYGYTF. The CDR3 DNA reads TGTGCCAGCAGTTTATCGGGGGGGTTGGGGTACTATGGCTACACCTTC.

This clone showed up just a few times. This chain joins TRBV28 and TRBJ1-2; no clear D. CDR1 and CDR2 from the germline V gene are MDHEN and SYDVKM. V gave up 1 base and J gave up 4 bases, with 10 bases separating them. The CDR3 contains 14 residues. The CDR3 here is CASSLSGLSYGYTF. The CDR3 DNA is TGTGCCAGCAGTTTATCCGGTTTGTCCTATGGCTACACCTTC.

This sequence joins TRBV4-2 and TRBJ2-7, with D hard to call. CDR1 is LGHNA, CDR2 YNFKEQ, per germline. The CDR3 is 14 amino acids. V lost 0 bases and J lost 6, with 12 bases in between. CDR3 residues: CASSQEGRKTEQYF. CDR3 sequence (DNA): TGTGCCAGCAGCCAAGAGGGCAGGAAAACCGAGCAGTACTTC.

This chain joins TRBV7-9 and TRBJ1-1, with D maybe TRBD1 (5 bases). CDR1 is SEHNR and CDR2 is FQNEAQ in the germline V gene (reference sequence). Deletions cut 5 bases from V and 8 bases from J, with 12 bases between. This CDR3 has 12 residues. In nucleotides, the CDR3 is TGTGCCAGCAGCCCCCGGGGGGGGGAAGCTTTCTTT. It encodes CASSPRGGEAFF.

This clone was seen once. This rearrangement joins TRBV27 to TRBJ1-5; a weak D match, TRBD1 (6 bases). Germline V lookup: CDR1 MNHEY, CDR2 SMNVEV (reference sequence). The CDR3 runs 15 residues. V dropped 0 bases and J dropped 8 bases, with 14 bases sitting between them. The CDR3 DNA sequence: TGTGCCAGCAGTTTATCCCTACAGGGTACCGAGCCCCAGCATTTT. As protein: CASSLSLQGTEPQHF.

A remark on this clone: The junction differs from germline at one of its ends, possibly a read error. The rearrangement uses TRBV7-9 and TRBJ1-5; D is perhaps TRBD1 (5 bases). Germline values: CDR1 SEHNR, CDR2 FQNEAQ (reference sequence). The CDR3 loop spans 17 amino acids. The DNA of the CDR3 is TGTTCCAGCAGCTCCTTAGGGGACTTTGGTAGCAATCAGCCCCAGCATTTT. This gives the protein CSSSSLGDFGSNQPQHF. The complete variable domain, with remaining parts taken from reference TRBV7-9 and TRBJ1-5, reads DTGVSQNPRHKITKRGQNVTFRCDPISEHNRLYWYRQTLGQGPEFLTYFQNEAQLEKSRLLSDRFSAERPKGSFSTLEIQRTEQGDSAMYLCSSSSLGDFGSNQPQHFGDGTRLSIL.

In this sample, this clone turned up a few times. The DNA for the CDR3 is TGTGCCAGCAGCTCTGATCAGGGTTCAGGGCGCGGTGAGCAGTTCTTC. It yields the protein CASSSDQGSGRGEQFF. The V and J genes are TRBV5-6 and TRBJ2-1; the D gene is possibly TRBD1 (5 bases). Trimming cost V 3 bases and J 9 bases, with 22 bases left between them. Germline lookup yields CDR1 SGHDT and CDR2 YYEEEE. The CDR3 contains 16 residues.

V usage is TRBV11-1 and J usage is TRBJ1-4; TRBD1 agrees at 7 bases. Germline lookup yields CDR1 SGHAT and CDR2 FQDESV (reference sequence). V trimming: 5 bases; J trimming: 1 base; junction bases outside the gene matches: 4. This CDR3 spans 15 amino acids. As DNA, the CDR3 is TGTGCCAGCAGCGACCCAGGGGGAACTAATGAAAAACTGTTTTTT. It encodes CASSDPGGTNEKLFF.